This T cell receptor (beta chain) was found in a study of regulatory T cells in long-lasting Graves disease (dated by TCRdb to the early 2020s). With regard to the full study: To count as having persistent Graves' disease, a patient had to have received antithyroid drug treatment for over 5 years with TSH receptor autoantibodies remaining persistently positive. Peripheral blood TCR sequencing and RNA sequencing compared persistent Graves' disease patients with newly diagnosed Graves' disease patients. The study was registered as a clinical trial and conducted in China. A total of roughly 33 samples were covered by TCR sequencing, comprising roughly 13 persistent and around 20 newly diagnosed Graves' disease patients. Persistent Graves' disease patients in the clinical cohort had taken antithyroid drugs for approximately 9.5 years on average. General study outcomes and caveats: Persistent patients shared more public clonotypes among themselves (around 2,700) than newly diagnosed patients did (over 950). The study examined only peripheral blood because the primary lesion, thyroid tissue, could not be accessed. As a limitation, the authors acknowledged that the small sample size may reduce accuracy. Persistent disease showed preferential use of TRBV28, TRBJ1-2 and TRBJ2-5, whereas newly diagnosed disease favored TRBV20-1 and TRBJ2-1. Compared with newly diagnosed patients, patients with persistent Graves' disease had lower TCR Shannon entropy and fewer highly expanded clones, which suggests clonal expansion. Sequencing and analysis were restricted to the TCR beta chain.

Library preparation employed multiplex PCR. Sequenced using an Illumina HiSeq 4000. iRepertoire HTBI primers and Arm-PCR amplification of CDR3 regions were used to construct TCR beta libraries. Before sequencing, the PCR products went through gel purification. The original pipeline was this. A total of fewer than 80 TRBV and under 15 TRBJ segments were identified across samples and were used for gene usage analysis of CDR3 amino acid clonotypes. COPE and FqMerger were used to merge the filtered high-quality paired reads into contigs. BLAST was used to align contigs to the IMGT TRBV, TRBD and TRBJ reference genes, and CDR3 was defined following IMGT. Clonotypes above 0.1% frequency were classified as highly expanded clones. Shannon entropy was used to measure repertoire diversity, and the Gini coefficient was used to measure V-J evenness. Public clonotypes were defined as clonotypes shared by more than one individual. TCRdb trimmed the raw reads at Q25, called clones with MiXCR and kept productive beta chains. Each CDR3 protein gets just one entry, which takes the most common genes and DNA from the rows behind it. For this entry, the V and J calls and clone size follow TCRdb and not the study's own pipeline. This sample gives roughly 430,000 distinct CDR3 sequences in total; about 21% of them show up just once. In total, the top ten clones hold 14% of the sample.

Sequences KGHSH (CDR1) and LQKENI (CDR2) are obtained from the germline V gene. Reading from cysteine to phenylalanine, the CDR3 counts 13 amino acids. Only the CDR3 DNA is retained, 39 bases long and in frame from the first base. Between the V and J ends, shortened by 4 bases and 6 bases respectively, the junction contains 13 bases. The sample's time point label, in plain terms: persistent/refractory GD, antithyroid drugs over 5 years with positive TRAb. RNA was extracted from PBMCs in TRIzol for both TCR sequencing and RNA sequencing. Graves' disease was diagnosed according to American Thyroid Association guidelines. The patients came from an endocrinology department in Xi'an, China. From each patient, 8 to 10 milliliters of peripheral blood was collected into an EDTA anticoagulant tube. Ficoll Paque Plus density gradient separation was used to isolate PBMCs, and no further T cell sorting was done. RNA quality was checked with an Agilent 2100 Bioanalyzer and agarose gel, and concentration with a NanoDrop 2000.

This clonotype has a count of ten or more. Its antigen has not been determined. No base quality values were provided; no much bigger clone lies one nucleotide off. The clonotype comes from a female donor with Graves disease. The sequencing used peripheral blood mononuclear cells (PBMCs), collected when the disease was refractory, from a patient treated with antithyroid drugs. Recombination linked TRBV18 to TRBJ2-7, and the D gene may be TRBD1, 5 bases matching. The nucleotide sequence is given as TGTGCCAGCTCACTCAGGGATCTCGGCGAGCAGTACTTC. Its translation is CASSLRDLGEQYF.